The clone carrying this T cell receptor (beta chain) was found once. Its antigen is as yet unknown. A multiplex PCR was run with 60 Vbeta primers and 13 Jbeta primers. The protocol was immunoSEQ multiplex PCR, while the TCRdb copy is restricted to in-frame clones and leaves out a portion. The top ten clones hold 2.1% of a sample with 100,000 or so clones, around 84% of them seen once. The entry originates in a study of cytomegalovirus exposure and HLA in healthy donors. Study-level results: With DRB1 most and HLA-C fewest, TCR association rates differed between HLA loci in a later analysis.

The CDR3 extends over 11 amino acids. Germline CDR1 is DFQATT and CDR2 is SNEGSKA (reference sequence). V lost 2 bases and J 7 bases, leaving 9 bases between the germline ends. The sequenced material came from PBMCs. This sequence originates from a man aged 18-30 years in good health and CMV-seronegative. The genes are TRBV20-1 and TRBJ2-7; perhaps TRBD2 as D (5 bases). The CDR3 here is CSARSSREQYF. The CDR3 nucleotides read TGCAGTGCTAGATCTAGCCGGGAGCAGTACTTC.